This entry describes one TCR beta chain. The antigen remains undetermined. The data were obtained in a study of radiation and T cells in renal cell carcinoma. Findings and caveats of the study: Top tumor clonotypes rose in blood 2 weeks post-radiation, then contracted. Baseline intratumoral clonotype presence is unknown without pretreatment biopsies.

Documented time point: baseline pretreatment blood. Treatment specified: 15 Gy SBRT to primary tumor, nephrectomy 4 weeks later. Radiation-treated patients gave blood at baseline, week 2 and week 4. The tumor was a clear cell renal cell carcinoma. Trimming took 3 bases from V and 3 from J; bases not matched to a gene: 15. The CDR3 extends over 19 amino acids. In germline, CDR1 is MGHRA, CDR2 YSYEKL. Libraries were prepared by immunoSEQ multiplex PCR; TCRdb keeps only in-frame clonotypes and omits some of them. Here the sample spans 140,000 or so clones, 88% being singletons. This chain connects TRBV4-1 to TRBJ2-5; 11 nucleotides match TRBD2. Sequencing used blood, obtained from a patient whose treatment included radiotherapy and nephrectomy. The origin of this receptor is a woman between 45 and 65 years old with renal cell carcinoma. CDR3 in amino acids: CASSHQPGTSGNGEETQYF. The CDR3 DNA reads as TGCGCCAGCAGCCACCAACCTGGGACTAGCGGTAATGGTGAAGAGACCCAGTACTTC.